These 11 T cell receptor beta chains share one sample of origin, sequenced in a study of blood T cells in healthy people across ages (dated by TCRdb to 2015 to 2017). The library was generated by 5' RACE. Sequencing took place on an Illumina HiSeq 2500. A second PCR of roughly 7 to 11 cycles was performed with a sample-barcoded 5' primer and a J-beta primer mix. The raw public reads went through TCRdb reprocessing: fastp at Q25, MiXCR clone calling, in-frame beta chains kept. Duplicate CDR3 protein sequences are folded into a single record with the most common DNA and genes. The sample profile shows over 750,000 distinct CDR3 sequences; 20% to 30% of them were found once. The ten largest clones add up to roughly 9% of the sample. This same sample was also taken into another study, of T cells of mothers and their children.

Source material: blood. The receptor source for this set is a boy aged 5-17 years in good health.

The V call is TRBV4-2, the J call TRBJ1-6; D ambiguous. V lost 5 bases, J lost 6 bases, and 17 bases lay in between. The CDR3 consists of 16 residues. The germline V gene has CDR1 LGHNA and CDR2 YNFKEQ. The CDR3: CASSKSDGVFNSPLHF. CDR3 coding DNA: TGTGCCAGCAGCAAAAGCGACGGGGTTTTTAATTCACCCCTCCACTTT.

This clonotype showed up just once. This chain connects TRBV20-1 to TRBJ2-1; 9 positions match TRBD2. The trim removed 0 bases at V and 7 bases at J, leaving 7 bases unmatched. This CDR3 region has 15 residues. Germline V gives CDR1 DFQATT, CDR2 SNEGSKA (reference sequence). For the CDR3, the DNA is TGCAGTGCTAGAGACCTAGCGGGGCCTTGGAATGAGCAGTTCTTC. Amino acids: CSARDLAGPWNEQFF.

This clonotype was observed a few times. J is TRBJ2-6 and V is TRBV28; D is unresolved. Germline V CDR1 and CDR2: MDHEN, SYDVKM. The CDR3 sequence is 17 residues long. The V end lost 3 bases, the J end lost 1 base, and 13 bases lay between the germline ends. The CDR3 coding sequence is TGTGCCAGCAGTTTGCGCCCGAAGAAGTCTGGGGCCAACGTCCTGACTTTC. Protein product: CASSLRPKKSGANVLTF.

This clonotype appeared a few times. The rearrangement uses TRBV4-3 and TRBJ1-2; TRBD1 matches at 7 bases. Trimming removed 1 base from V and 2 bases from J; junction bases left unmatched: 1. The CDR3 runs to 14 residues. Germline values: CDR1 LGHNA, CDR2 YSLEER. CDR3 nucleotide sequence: TGCGCCAGCAGCCAAGGGGACAGCAACTATGGCTACACCTTC. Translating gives CASSQGDSNYGYTF.

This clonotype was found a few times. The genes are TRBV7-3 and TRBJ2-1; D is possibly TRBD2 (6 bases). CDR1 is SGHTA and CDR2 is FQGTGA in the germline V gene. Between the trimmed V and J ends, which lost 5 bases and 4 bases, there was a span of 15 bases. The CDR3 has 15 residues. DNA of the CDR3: TGTGCCAGCAGCGGGGGGACTCCCCAATACAATGAGCAGTTCTTC. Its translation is CASSGGTPQYNEQFF.

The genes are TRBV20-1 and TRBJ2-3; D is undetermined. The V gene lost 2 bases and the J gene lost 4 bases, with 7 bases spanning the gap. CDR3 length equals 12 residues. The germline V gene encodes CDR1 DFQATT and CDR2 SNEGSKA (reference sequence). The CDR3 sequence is CSARRSADTQYF. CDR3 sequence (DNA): TGCAGTGCTAGAAGGAGCGCAGATACGCAGTATTTT.

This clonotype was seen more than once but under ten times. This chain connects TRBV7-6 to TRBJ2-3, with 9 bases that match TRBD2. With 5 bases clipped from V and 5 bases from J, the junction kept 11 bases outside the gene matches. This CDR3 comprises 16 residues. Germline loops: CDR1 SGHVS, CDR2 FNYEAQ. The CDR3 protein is CASSLPSGKGGDTQYF. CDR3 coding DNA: TGTGCCAGCAGCCTCCCTAGCGGGAAGGGAGGAGATACGCAGTATTTT.

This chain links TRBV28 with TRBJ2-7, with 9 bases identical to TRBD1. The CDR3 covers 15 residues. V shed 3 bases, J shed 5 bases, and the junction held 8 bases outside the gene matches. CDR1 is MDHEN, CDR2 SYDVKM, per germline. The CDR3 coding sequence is TGTGCCAGCAGTTTTGGGACAGGGTATTCTGACGAGCAGTACTTC. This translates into CASSFGTGYSDEQYF.

The CDR3 loop is CSPSQGGAQETQYF. CDR3 coding DNA: TGCAGCCCGAGTCAGGGGGGTGCACAAGAGACCCAGTACTTC. The rearrangement joins TRBV29-1 to TRBJ2-5; perhaps TRBD1 as D (7 bases). The CDR3 has 14 amino acids. Germline loops: CDR1 SQVTM, CDR2 ANQGSEA. The V and J ends lost 8 bases and 2 bases respectively, with 18 bases between them.

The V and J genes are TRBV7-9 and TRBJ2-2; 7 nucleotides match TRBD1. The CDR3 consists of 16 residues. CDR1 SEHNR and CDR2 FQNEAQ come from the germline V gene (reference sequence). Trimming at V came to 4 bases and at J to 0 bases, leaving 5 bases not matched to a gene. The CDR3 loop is CASSYRDSSNTGELFF. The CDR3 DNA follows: TGTGCCAGCAGCTACCGGGACAGTTCGAACACCGGGGAGCTGTTTTTT. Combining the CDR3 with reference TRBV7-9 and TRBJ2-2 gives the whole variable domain DTGVSQNPRHKITKRGQNVTFRCDPISEHNRLYWYRQTLGQGPEFLTYFQNEAQLEKSRLLSDRFSAERPKGSFSTLEIQRTEQGDSAMYLCASSYRDSSNTGELFFGEGSRLTVL.

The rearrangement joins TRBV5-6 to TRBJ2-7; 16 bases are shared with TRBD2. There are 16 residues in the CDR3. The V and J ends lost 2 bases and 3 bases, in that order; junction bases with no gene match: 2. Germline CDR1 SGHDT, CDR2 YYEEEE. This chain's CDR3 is CASSFGTSGGVYEQYF. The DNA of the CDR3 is TGTGCCAGCAGCTTCGGGACTAGCGGGGGGGTCTACGAGCAGTACTTC. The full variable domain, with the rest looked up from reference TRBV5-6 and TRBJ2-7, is DAGVTQSPTHLIKTRGQQVTLRCSPKSGHDTVSWYQQALGQGPQFIFQYYEEEERQRGNFPDRFSGHQFPNYSSELNVNALLLGDSALYLCASSFGTSGGVYEQYFGPGTRLTVT.